What follows describes a single TCR beta chain. Antigen: not known. Sequencing of the DNA from cultured CD4+ T cells was carried out with the Oncomine TCR Beta short-read assay. Each CDR3 protein is one row after TCRdb ran MiXCR on the PCR reads. The sample records about 5,100 distinct CDR3 sequences, 40% to 55% being singletons. This entry comes from a study of vaccination and CD4 T cells after COVID-19. For the study at large: With a range of 35 to 161, the median interval from diagnosis to drawing post-COVID samples was about 100 days. Samples were taken after vaccination, a median of approximately 72 days after dose two, with a range of 14 to 241.

As to treatment: roughly ten-day PBMC culture with coronavirus spike peptide pools or control peptides (ViraFEST assay). The CDR3 extends over 12 amino acids. Trimming shortened V by 5 bases and J by 6 bases, and 7 bases separated the two germline ends. The germline gives CDR1 KGHDR, CDR2 SFDVKD. The rearrangement joins TRBV24-1 to TRBJ1-5; D uncertain. This receptor was identified in a human donor who had recovered from COVID-19. The sequenced sample was CD4+ T cells from blood, cultured in vitro. DNA for the CDR3: TGTGCCACCAGTGGGGGAGGTCAGCCCCAGCATTTT. Its protein is CATSGGGQPQHF.